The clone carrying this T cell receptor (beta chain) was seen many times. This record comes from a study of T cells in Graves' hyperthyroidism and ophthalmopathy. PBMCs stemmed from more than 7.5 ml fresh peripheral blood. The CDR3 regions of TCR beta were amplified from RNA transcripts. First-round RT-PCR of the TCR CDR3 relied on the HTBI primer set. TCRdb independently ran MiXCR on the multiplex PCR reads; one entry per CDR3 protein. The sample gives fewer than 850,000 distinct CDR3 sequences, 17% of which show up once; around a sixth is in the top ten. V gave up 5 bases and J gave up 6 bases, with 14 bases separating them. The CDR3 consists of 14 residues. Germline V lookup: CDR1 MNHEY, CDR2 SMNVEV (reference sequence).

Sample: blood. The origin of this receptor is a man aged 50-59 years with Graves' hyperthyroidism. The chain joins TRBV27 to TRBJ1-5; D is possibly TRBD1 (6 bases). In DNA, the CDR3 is TGTGCCAGCAGTCTGCTACAGGGTGGTCAGCCCCAGCATTTT. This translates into CASSLLQGGQPQHF.